Presented here are 9 T cell receptor beta chains from one specimen sequenced in a study of blood T cell repertoires in COVID-19. TCRdb's copy holds only in-frame clones and misses some; the assay was immunoSEQ multiplex PCR. The data show 350,000 or so clones, roughly 88% seen once. The sample was peripheral blood. These receptors originate from a woman in her thirties with COVID-19, enrolled during active disease.

The chain combines TRBV5-1 with TRBJ1-2, with 10 bases identical to TRBD1. Germline CDR1 is SGHRS and CDR2 is YFSETQ. The J segment lost 6 bases and the V segment lost 2 bases, leaving 7 bases of the junction unmatched. The CDR3 runs 15 residues. The CDR3 sequence is CASSLRQGALDGYTF. CDR3 bases: TGCGCCAGCAGCTTAAGACAGGGGGCATTGGATGGCTACACCTTC.

The gene calls are TRBV18 and TRBJ2-3, with D perhaps TRBD2 (6 bases). Germline values: CDR1 KGHSH, CDR2 LQKENI. V was shortened by 3 bases and J by 7 bases, with 14 bases between the two germline ends. The CDR3 sequence is 14 residues long. The DNA for the CDR3 is TGTGCCAGCTCACCGCGGGACCCCCCATATACGCAGTATTTT. Translating gives CASSPRDPPYTQYF.

This clone was observed a single time. The chain carries TRBV7-9 and TRBJ1-2; D is uncertain. CDR3 length: 12 amino acids. Trimming stripped 3 bases from V and 3 bases from J, with 5 bases between. Looked up from germline, CDR1 is SEHNR and CDR2 is FQNEAQ (reference sequence). In DNA form, the CDR3 reads TGTGCCAGCAGCTTCACAGACTATGGCTACACCTTC. It yields the protein CASSFTDYGYTF.

As to this clone: Other DNA sequences in the same sample also yield this CDR3. This chain connects TRBV24-1 to TRBJ1-2; D is undetermined. V was trimmed by 4 bases and J by 3 bases, leaving 11 bases between them. There are 14 residues in the CDR3. CDR1 KGHDR and CDR2 SFDVKD come from the germline V gene. The CDR3 here is CATSDPGRDYGYTF. The DNA of the CDR3 is TGTGCCACCAGTGACCCCGGCCGGGACTATGGCTACACCTTC.

J is TRBJ1-2 and V is TRBV4-1; weak D call: TRBD1 (6 bases). With 4 bases removed from V and 2 bases from J, the gap between germline ends came to 14 bases. CDR3 length equals 15 residues. The germline gives CDR1 MGHRA, CDR2 YSYEKL. The CDR3 sequence: CASSLPGQRNYGYTF. The CDR3 nucleotides read TGCGCCAGCAGCCTACCGGGACAAAGAAACTATGGCTACACCTTC.

CDR3 in amino acids: CASSLNPLTSGGVYF. The CDR3 nucleotides read TGTGCCAGCAGCTTAAACCCCCTTACTAGCGGGGGCGTGTATTTT. The V gene is TRBV7-3, the J gene TRBJ2-3; the match to TRBD2 covers 11 bases. CDR1 is SGHTA, CDR2 FQGTGA, per germline. The CDR3 consists of 15 residues. V dropped 1 base and J dropped 14; count of bases not matched to a gene: 11.

This clone was seen a handful of times. The chain recombines TRBV23-1 with TRBJ1-4, with D possibly being TRBD1 (6 bases). TRBV23-1 is noted as an ORF with a role that remains uncertain. The V gene lost 5 bases and the J gene lost 9 bases, with 22 bases spanning the gap. The CDR3 contains 16 residues. CDR3 DNA sequence: TGCGCCAGCAGTGCCCTAGACAGGCCGCGATTCCAAAAACTGTTTTTT. Its translation is CASSALDRPRFQKLFF.

The rearrangement joins TRBV9 to TRBJ2-1; 13 bases line up with TRBD2. The CDR3 has 15 amino acids. The V gene's germline CDR1 is SGDLS and CDR2 YYNGEE. Losses at the gene ends were 4 bases for V and 6 bases for J; bases not matched to a gene: 4. Here the CDR3 DNA reads TGTGCCAGCAGCTTCCGGACTAGCGGGGGCAATGAGCAGTTCTTC. This sequence encodes CASSFRTSGGNEQFF.

In this sample, this clone turned up once. V is TRBV5-6 and J is TRBJ1-2; TRBD1 might be the D (6 bases). Germline loops: CDR1 SGHDT, CDR2 YYEEEE. V dropped 2 bases and J dropped 8 bases, with 13 bases sitting between them. The CDR3 consists of 13 residues. This CDR3 reads CASSFPNREGYTF. In DNA, the CDR3 is TGTGCCAGCAGCTTCCCCAACAGGGAAGGCTACACCTTC.